This is a list of T cell receptor beta chains from one sample in a study of cytomegalovirus exposure and HLA in healthy donors. Some clones are missing from TCRdb's copy, which holds only in-frame ones; the method was immunoSEQ multiplex PCR. The data show roughly 130,000 clones, 73% seen once. The sample consisted of PBMCs. These receptors all stem from a woman aged 40 to 55 in good health and CMV-seropositive. CDR3s include the opening cysteine and the closing phenylalanine or tryptophan. The D gene is left open where the match is weak. Clone size is given for some rows only: seen once, a few or many times, or a class if the clone is expanded.

>TRBJ1-5|-|13|-|TRBV19
TGTGCCACGTGCGACAGGAGCAATCAGCCCCAGCATTTT
CATCDRSNQPQHF
>TRBJ2-7|TRBD2|16|-|TRBV5-1
TGCGCCAGCAGCTCGGGAGGGGGGACGCTCGGTTACGAGCAGTACTTC
CASSSGGGTLGYEQYF
>TRBJ2-1|TRBD2|17|-|TRBV5-6
TGTGCCAGCAGCATAGGACTAGCGGCGATTTCCTACAATGAGCAGTTCTTC
CASSIGLAAISYNEQFF
>TRBJ1-1|-|17|-|TRBV18
TGTGCCAGCTCACCGGGACTCGGGGATGGGGAGAACACTGAAGCTTTCTTT
CASSPGLGDGENTEAFF
>TRBJ1-1|TRBD1|15|-|TRBV18
TGTGCCAGCTCCGGACAGGATTTAGGTGACACTGAAGCTTTCTTT
CASSGQDLGDTEAFF
>TRBJ1-1|-|13|-|TRBV18
TGTGCCAGCTCCACCTCGGAGGGGACTGAAGCTTTCTTT
CASSTSEGTEAFF
>TRBJ2-5|-|12|once|TRBV7-3
TGTGCCAGCAGCCGGGAGGGGGCCACCCAGTACTTC
CASSREGATQYF
>TRBJ2-5|TRBD1|15|-|TRBV5-1
TGCGCCAGCAGTGAGCCCAGGGGGATCCAAGAGACCCAGTACTTC
CASSEPRGIQETQYF
>TRBJ1-5|-|16|-|TRBV6-1
TGTGCCAGCAGTGTATCCGTACCACAGGGTCATCAGCCCCAGCATTTT
CASSVSVPQGHQPQHF
>TRBJ2-3|TRBD2|15|few|TRBV7-2
TGTGCCAGCAGCTTAATCCTAGCGGGGGGTGATACGCAGTATTTT
CASSLILAGGDTQYF
>TRBJ1-2|TRBD1|15|-|TRBV18
TGTGCCAGCTCACCTCGGGGGACAGTTGACTATGGCTACACCTTC
CASSPRGTVDYGYTF
>TRBJ2-1|-|14|-|TRBV6-5
TGTGCCAGCAGTAAAAACGGCCCGGGCAATGAGCAGTTCTTC
CASSKNGPGNEQFF
>TRBJ1-5|TRBD1|13|-|TRBV30
TGTGCCTGGAGCCCGGACAGGGACCAGCCCCAGCATTTT
CAWSPDRDQPQHF
>TRBJ2-1|-|15|-|TRBV27
TGTGCCAGCAGCTTAAGGGGGGGGGTCTACAATGAGCAGTTCTTC
CASSLRGGVYNEQFF
>TRBJ1-1|TRBD1|14|few|TRBV9
TGTGCCAGCAGCGTAGACGACAGGGGCACTGAAGCTTTCTTT
CASSVDDRGTEAFF
>TRBJ1-6|-|14|-|TRBV2
TGTGCCAGCAGATTCGACAGTGGGTATTCACCCCTCCACTTT
CASRFDSGYSPLHF
>TRBJ2-6|TRBD1|18|few|TRBV9
TGTGCCAGCAGCGCAGGGGGCAGGGAAAGGTCTGGGGCCAACGTCCTGACTTTC
CASSAGGRERSGANVLTF
>TRBJ2-7|-|15|-|TRBV21-1
TGTGCCAGCAGTGAGGGCAGGGACAGGACCTACGAGCAGTACTTC
CASSEGRDRTYEQYF
>TRBJ2-2|TRBD1|14|-|TRBV27
TGTGCCAGCAGATGGACAGGGACGGACGGGGAGCTGTTTTTT
CASRWTGTDGELFF
>TRBJ2-5|TRBD2|14|-|TRBV15
TGTGCCACCAGCAGAGACCGGGGGGAGGCGACCCAGTACTTC
CATSRDRGEATQYF
>TRBJ2-5|-|10|-|TRBV29-1
TGCAGCGTGGGAGGAGAGACCCAGTACTTC
CSVGGETQYF
>TRBJ1-4|-|15|-|TRBV30
TGTGCCTGGAGTTTCCGAGGACAGCTGACCGAAAAACTGTTTTTT
CAWSFRGQLTEKLFF
>TRBJ1-6|TRBD1|15|few|TRBV9
TGTGCCAGCACCGTCCCCAGGGGGATGAGCTCACCCCTCCACTTT
CASTVPRGMSSPLHF
>TRBJ2-3|TRBD2|16|-|TRBV9
TGTGCCAGCAGCGTAGGGGGCGGGGGGGACACAGATACGCAGTATTTT
CASSVGGGGDTDTQYF
>TRBJ2-4|-|14|-|TRBV19
TGTGCCAGTAGTATGAGGGACAACAGCGGCATTCAGTACTTC
CASSMRDNSGIQYF
>TRBJ1-2|-|12|-|TRBV28
TGTGCCAGCAGCCTATCCAACTATGGCTACACCTTC
CASSLSNYGYTF
>TRBJ2-7|TRBD1|13|-|TRBV25-1
TGTGCCAGCAGTGAACGGGACAGCTACGAGCAGTACTTC
CASSERDSYEQYF
>TRBJ2-5|TRBD2|15|-|TRBV7-3
TGTGCCAGCAGCCTGACTAGCGGGGGCAGGGAGACCCAGTACTTC
CASSLTSGGRETQYF
>TRBJ2-3|TRBD2|16|once|TRBV19
TGTGCCAGCCATGATCCGGGACTAGCGAACACAGATACGCAGTATTTT
CASHDPGLANTDTQYF
>TRBJ2-1|TRBD1|16|-|TRBV7-2
TGTGCCAGCAGTCGCGTCGCGGGACAGGGGGGCAATGAGCAGTTCTTC
CASSRVAGQGGNEQFF
>TRBJ2-1|TRBD2|15|-|TRBV6-5
TGTGCCAGCAGCCTTCTAGCGGGGTCATACAATGAGCAGTTCTTC
CASSLLAGSYNEQFF
>TRBJ1-4|-|15|-|TRBV5-8
TGTGCCAGCAGGTCCCAGACAGGCAAGGCTGAAAAACTGTTTTTT
CASRSQTGKAEKLFF
>TRBJ2-5|TRBD1|15|-|TRBV10-2
TGCGCCAGCAGCGACCGGGACAGTGCGCAAGAGACCCAGTACTTC
CASSDRDSAQETQYF
>TRBJ2-3|-|14|-|TRBV18
TGTGCCAGCTCACCAACGCAGAACACAGATACGCAGTATTTT
CASSPTQNTDTQYF
>TRBJ1-1|-|13|-|TRBV6-6
TGTGCCAGCAGTCCCCAGTCCCCCCCGGAGGCTTTCTTT
CASSPQSPPEAFF
>TRBJ1-1|-|13|few|TRBV5-1
TGCGCCAGCAGCACTGTACAGGACACTGAAGCTTTCTTT
CASSTVQDTEAFF
>TRBJ2-2|-|14|-|TRBV19
TGTGCCAGTAGTAGGCGGGAGAACACCGGGGAGCTGTTTTTT
CASSRRENTGELFF
>TRBJ2-7|-|15|-|TRBV6-1
TGTGCCAGCAGTGAACAGGGTAGCAGCTCCTACGAGCAGTACTTC
CASSEQGSSSYEQYF
>TRBJ2-2|TRBD2|21|-|TRBV15
TGTGCCACCAGCAGACTTATCGGGAAAAGCGGGGGGGCCGGTAGGACCGGGGAGCTGTTTTTT
CATSRLIGKSGGAGRTGELFF
>TRBJ1-1|-|13|-|TRBV2
TGTGCCAGCCACTCAACAGGGAACACTGAAGCTTTCTTT
CASHSTGNTEAFF
>TRBJ1-5|-|15|-|TRBV7-2
TGTGCCAGCAGCTTGAAACAGGGTGGCAATCAGCCCCAGCATTTT
CASSLKQGGNQPQHF
>TRBJ2-1|TRBD2|15|-|TRBV7-2
TGTGCCAGCAGCTTAGAGCCTAGCGGGATCGGTGAGCAGTTCTTC
CASSLEPSGIGEQFF
>TRBJ2-5|-|14|-|TRBV5-1
TGCGCCAGCAGCTTCGGGCAGGGACAAGAGACCCAGTACTTC
CASSFGQGQETQYF
>TRBJ2-7|TRBD1|15|-|TRBV28
TGTGCCAGCAGTCCACCGGGACAGGGCTCCTACGAGCAGTACTTC
CASSPPGQGSYEQYF
>TRBJ1-2|TRBD1|14|few|TRBV5-6
TGTGCCAGCAGCTCGCCAGGGGGGTACTATGGCTACACCTTC
CASSSPGGYYGYTF
>TRBJ1-5|-|13|-|TRBV6-5
TGTGCCAGCAGTTCAACCGAGGGATCCTCTCCGCATTTT
CASSSTEGSSPHF
>TRBJ1-1|TRBD1|12|-|TRBV29-1
TGCAGCGCGGGACAGTTCAACACTGAAGCTTTCTTT
CSAGQFNTEAFF
>TRBJ1-2|-|13|-|TRBV30
TGTGCCTCGACGGGGGGTCTAGGCTATGGCTACACCTTC
CASTGGLGYGYTF
>TRBJ1-1|TRBD1|14|-|TRBV6-1
TGTGCCAGCAGCACACCCGAGCACAGGGGCCGGGCTTTCTTT
CASSTPEHRGRAFF
>TRBJ1-2|-|13|-|TRBV6-5
TGTGCCAGCAGTTTCAGGACAGCCGATGGCTACACCTTC
CASSFRTADGYTF
>TRBJ2-2|TRBD1|15|-|TRBV27
TGTGCCAGCAGTTTCTGGACAGGGGAGACCGGGGAGCTGTTTTTT
CASSFWTGETGELFF
>TRBJ2-7|TRBD1|16|-|TRBV5-1
TGCGCCAGCAGCACTAACCCGGGACAGGGTACCTACGAGCAGTACTTC
CASSTNPGQGTYEQYF